This T cell receptor beta chain is from a study of blood T cell repertoires in COVID-19. Study background: Acute and convalescent COVID-19 samples came from the United States, Italy and Spain.

In the 2 weeks before study entry, exposed participants met a COVID-19 case, which was PCR-confirmed or clinician-diagnosed. Profiled with immunoSEQ multiplex PCR; TCRdb holds only in-frame clones, not every one. The data hold a few hundred thousand clones, with 80% to 90% observed a single time. The V gene end was trimmed by 0 bases and the J gene end by 4 bases; junction bases not matched to a gene: 3. The CDR3 runs 15 residues. Germline V gives CDR1 SGHTA, CDR2 FQGNSA. This TCR was recovered from a woman between 50 and 59 years old who had been exposed to COVID-19. The material sequenced was PBMCs or T cells enriched from blood (not recorded which). This chain links TRBV7-2 with TRBJ2-1; 7 bases are a match to TRBD1. The CDR3 DNA is TGTGCCAGCAGCTTAGCGACAGGGCAGTACAATGAGCAGTTCTTC. Residues: CASSLATGQYNEQFF.